Below, one T cell receptor beta chain is given with its context. V lost 0 bases to trimming and J lost 5 bases, with 14 bases between them. Per germline, CDR1 GTSNPN and CDR2 SVGIG (reference sequence). CDR3 length: 14 residues. This sample was included in a study of response to subunit inactivated influenza vaccine. TCRdb processed the RT-PCR reads anew with MiXCR; each CDR3 protein has one entry. The sample has around 790,000 distinct CDR3 sequences; around 20% are singletons. The sequencing here drew on PBMCs from blood, taken roughly 5 days after vaccination. The chain links TRBV30 to TRBJ2-7; D remains unclear. This receptor was taken from a man aged 45 to 65 who received an inactivated influenza vaccine. This CDR3 is CAWSVTAGSNEQYF. CDR3 nucleotides: TGTGCCTGGAGTGTAACTGCCGGCAGCAACGAGCAGTACTTC.